The entry below describes one TCR beta chain. Antigen unknown. Together with a sample-barcoded 5' primer, a J-beta primer mix was included in a second PCR lasting roughly 6 to 12 cycles. The template-switch adaptor was a 5' adaptor with 12 random nucleotides. It tagged each cDNA molecule. TCRdb re-analysed the 5' RACE reads in MiXCR, keeping a single row per CDR3 protein. The top ten clones hold about 20% of a sample with about 970,000 distinct CDR3 sequences, just over 50% of them seen once. These data originate in a study of blood T cells in healthy people across ages. Total RNA was extracted at no less than 5 micrograms per sample. The CDR3 is 15 amino acids. Germline V gives CDR1 SGHRS, CDR2 YFSETQ. The V and J ends lost 7 bases and 3 bases, in that order; junction bases with no gene match: 8. Whole-study results and caveats: Total diversity from one million sequenced T cells was likely underestimated.

Sample: blood. This clonotype was sampled from an older woman in good health. This chain links TRBV5-1 with TRBJ2-2; the match to TRBD1 covers 8 bases. CDR3 nucleotides: TGCGCCAGCCGCTCCGGGACAGGAGACACCGGGGAGCTGTTTTTT. It specifies CASRSGTGDTGELFF.